This record looks at one TCR beta chain sequence and its context. Its matching antigen is unknown. Following extraction, RNA underwent reverse transcription to cDNA, which served as the sequencing template. Sequenced by immunoSEQ multiplex PCR; TCRdb stores in-frame clones only, minus some. The sample holds more than 140,000 clones, about 85% seen once. These data are taken from a study of CD8+ T cells in alopecia areata. Study-wide background: Treated patients were given oral tofacitinib, which was dosed at 5 to 10 mg twice daily. Treated patients' severity was scored by percentage of affected scalp area. Findings and limits, study-wide: Scalp clonality decreased significantly with tofacitinib, and so did expanded CD8+ clones among the top 100. In blood and scalp, many expanded lesional clones persisted during tofacitinib.

CDR1 is SGHAT and CDR2 is FQNNGV in the germline V gene. This CDR3 contains 16 residues. With 4 bases clipped from V and 1 base from J, the junction kept 5 bases outside the gene matches. As for treatment: oral pan-JAK inhibitor, 5-10 mg twice daily. The sequence was obtained from a human donor with alopecia areata. Specimen: CD8+ T cells sorted from blood, collected at week 4, from a patient treated with tofacitinib. The chain couples TRBV11-2 to TRBJ1-1, with TRBD1 matching over 11 bases. CDR3 nucleotide sequence: TGTGCCAGCAGCTACGGGACAGGGGGTTGGAACACTGAAGCTTTCTTT. Its translation is CASSYGTGGWNTEAFF.